This is a list of T cell receptor beta chains from one sample in a study of cytomegalovirus exposure and HLA in healthy donors. Produced via immunoSEQ multiplex PCR; TCRdb's table is partial and in-frame only. The sample includes about 170,000 clones, more than 70% seen only once; the top ten take 4.5% to 5.5%. The sample was PBMCs. The receptors originated from a woman aged 50 to 65 in good health and CMV-seropositive. CDR3s include the opening cysteine and the closing phenylalanine or tryptophan. Each record gives: CDR3 DNA, CDR3 protein, V gene, J gene, D gene, CDR3 length, clone size. D genes are given only for firm matches. A row's size may be missing; if present it is once, few, many or a size class.

CDR3nt: TGTGCCAGCAGCATTTCCCAGGGTTCTGGAAACACCATATATTTT; CDR3aa: CASSISQGSGNTIYF; v_gene: TRBV7-8; j_gene: TRBJ1-3; d_gene: .; len: 15; abundance: few
CDR3nt: TGTGCCAGCAGCTGGAGAGGGGGTCACACTGAAGCTTTCTTT; CDR3aa: CASSWRGGHTEAFF; v_gene: TRBV5-4; j_gene: TRBJ1-1; d_gene: .; len: 14; abundance: .
CDR3nt: TGTGCCATCAGTGAGCGTTATAACACTGAAGCTTTCTTT; CDR3aa: CAISERYNTEAFF; v_gene: TRBV10-3; j_gene: TRBJ1-1; d_gene: .; len: 13; abundance: .
CDR3nt: TGTGCCAGCAGCTATCGCACAGGGTCGGGAAACACCATATATTTT; CDR3aa: CASSYRTGSGNTIYF; v_gene: TRBV9; j_gene: TRBJ1-3; d_gene: .; len: 15; abundance: .
CDR3nt: TGCGCCAGCAGCCAGGGCTACCAGAAACTTAATGAAAAACTGTTTTTT; CDR3aa: CASSQGYQKLNEKLFF; v_gene: TRBV4-1; j_gene: TRBJ1-4; d_gene: .; len: 16; abundance: .
CDR3nt: TGTGCCATCAGAAGGGAGGGCACCTACGAGCAGTACTTC; CDR3aa: CAIRREGTYEQYF; v_gene: TRBV10-3; j_gene: TRBJ2-7; d_gene: TRBD2; len: 13; abundance: .
CDR3nt: TGTGCCAGCAGCTTGGACCTCAGGGGGCGCGCAGAGACCCAGTACTTC; CDR3aa: CASSLDLRGRAETQYF; v_gene: TRBV5-4; j_gene: TRBJ2-5; d_gene: TRBD1; len: 16; abundance: .
CDR3nt: TGTGCCAGCAGTGAGGGCTGGCCTGAAAAACTGTTTTTT; CDR3aa: CASSEGWPEKLFF; v_gene: TRBV2; j_gene: TRBJ1-4; d_gene: .; len: 13; abundance: once
CDR3nt: TGTGCCAGTAGTATGGCGGGGGGAGAGACCCAGTACTTC; CDR3aa: CASSMAGGETQYF; v_gene: TRBV19; j_gene: TRBJ2-5; d_gene: TRBD2; len: 13; abundance: .
CDR3nt: TGTGCCTGGAGTTTCGGGGGGCAGGGCTATGGCTACACCTTC; CDR3aa: CAWSFGGQGYGYTF; v_gene: TRBV30; j_gene: TRBJ1-2; d_gene: .; len: 14; abundance: .
CDR3nt: TGTGCCAGCAGCTTGGCCCGGGGGGCGAAACTGTTTTTT; CDR3aa: CASSLARGAKLFF; v_gene: TRBV7-2; j_gene: TRBJ1-4; d_gene: .; len: 13; abundance: .
CDR3nt: TGCGCCAGCAGCCCCCCAGGGTACACCGGGGAGCTGTTTTTT; CDR3aa: CASSPPGYTGELFF; v_gene: TRBV4-1; j_gene: TRBJ2-2; d_gene: .; len: 14; abundance: .
CDR3nt: TGTGCCAGTAGCAGTAGCGGGAGAAGCTCCTACAATGAGCAGTTCTTC; CDR3aa: CASSSSGRSSYNEQFF; v_gene: TRBV19; j_gene: TRBJ2-1; d_gene: TRBD2; len: 16; abundance: .
CDR3nt: TGTGCCAGTAGCCCTCCCGGGGGGGGGAGCTATGGCTACACCTTC; CDR3aa: CASSPPGGGSYGYTF; v_gene: TRBV19; j_gene: TRBJ1-2; d_gene: .; len: 15; abundance: .
CDR3nt: TGTGCCAGCAGCTTGGTCCCTAGCGGGAGAATCTACGAGCAGTACTTC; CDR3aa: CASSLVPSGRIYEQYF; v_gene: TRBV5-4; j_gene: TRBJ2-7; d_gene: TRBD2; len: 16; abundance: .
CDR3nt: TGCGCCAGCAGCCTTCAGGGGAATAGGGGATTGGCTGAAGCTTTCTTT; CDR3aa: CASSLQGNRGLAEAFF; v_gene: TRBV5-1; j_gene: TRBJ1-1; d_gene: .; len: 16; abundance: .
CDR3nt: TGCGCCAGCAGCTTGGAGGCAGGGAATTTCGAGCAGTACTTC; CDR3aa: CASSLEAGNFEQYF; v_gene: TRBV5-1; j_gene: TRBJ2-7; d_gene: .; len: 14; abundance: .
CDR3nt: TGTGCCAGCAGCGTAGACCCTACCAATGAAAAACTGTTTTTT; CDR3aa: CASSVDPTNEKLFF; v_gene: TRBV9; j_gene: TRBJ1-4; d_gene: .; len: 14; abundance: .
CDR3nt: TGTGCCAGTAATCGACTGGCGGGGAACACCTACGAGCAGTACTTC; CDR3aa: CASNRLAGNTYEQYF; v_gene: TRBV5-6; j_gene: TRBJ2-7; d_gene: .; len: 15; abundance: few
CDR3nt: TGTGCCAGCAGCTTCCAGCGGGGGGGCCCGAATGAGCAGTTCTTC; CDR3aa: CASSFQRGGPNEQFF; v_gene: TRBV7-3; j_gene: TRBJ2-1; d_gene: TRBD2; len: 15; abundance: once
CDR3nt: TGTGCCATCAGAGGACGGGGCCAAGAGACCCAGTACTTC; CDR3aa: CAIRGRGQETQYF; v_gene: TRBV10-3; j_gene: TRBJ2-5; d_gene: .; len: 13; abundance: once
CDR3nt: TGCGCCAGCAGCTTGGCCGGGACGGGGGGGCTGGATACGCAGTATTTT; CDR3aa: CASSLAGTGGLDTQYF; v_gene: TRBV5-1; j_gene: TRBJ2-3; d_gene: TRBD2; len: 16; abundance: few
CDR3nt: TGTGCCAGTGTTGCCGGGCGACTAGACTATGGCTACACCTTC; CDR3aa: CASVAGRLDYGYTF; v_gene: TRBV19; j_gene: TRBJ1-2; d_gene: .; len: 14; abundance: .
CDR3nt: TGTGCCAGCAGCTCGACCGTAGCGGGGATCGGGGGCGAGCAGTACTTC; CDR3aa: CASSSTVAGIGGEQYF; v_gene: TRBV7-2; j_gene: TRBJ2-7; d_gene: TRBD2; len: 16; abundance: .
CDR3nt: TGTGCCAGCAGCTTAGCCCCGGGAAACTCTGGAAACACCATATATTTT; CDR3aa: CASSLAPGNSGNTIYF; v_gene: TRBV7-6; j_gene: TRBJ1-3; d_gene: .; len: 16; abundance: .
CDR3nt: TGTGCTAGCAGCTTGGTGGGGGGCAATGAGCAGTTCTTC; CDR3aa: CASSLVGGNEQFF; v_gene: TRBV7-7; j_gene: TRBJ2-1; d_gene: .; len: 13; abundance: .
CDR3nt: TGTGCCAGCTCAACGACAGCTACTAACTATGGCTACACCTTC; CDR3aa: CASSTTATNYGYTF; v_gene: TRBV18; j_gene: TRBJ1-2; d_gene: .; len: 14; abundance: .
CDR3nt: TGCAGCGTTGAGTGGGGGGAACAGTACTTC; CDR3aa: CSVEWGEQYF; v_gene: TRBV29-1; j_gene: TRBJ2-7; d_gene: .; len: 10; abundance: .
CDR3nt: TGTGCCAGCTCAGCAAACAGGGCCACGAACACTGAAGCTTTCTTT; CDR3aa: CASSANRATNTEAFF; v_gene: TRBV18; j_gene: TRBJ1-1; d_gene: .; len: 15; abundance: .
CDR3nt: TGTGCCAGCAGTTACCGCAGGGGTTACGAGCAGTACTTC; CDR3aa: CASSYRRGYEQYF; v_gene: TRBV6-5; j_gene: TRBJ2-7; d_gene: .; len: 13; abundance: once
CDR3nt: TGTGCCAGCAGCTTCGGAGCAGGGTCATATGAAAAACTGTTTTTT; CDR3aa: CASSFGAGSYEKLFF; v_gene: TRBV7-2; j_gene: TRBJ1-4; d_gene: .; len: 15; abundance: once
CDR3nt: TGTGCCAACAGTTTGACAGGGTCGGCGGGCACTGAAGCTTTCTTT; CDR3aa: CANSLTGSAGTEAFF; v_gene: TRBV6-5; j_gene: TRBJ1-1; d_gene: TRBD1; len: 15; abundance: .
CDR3nt: TGCAGCGTTGTATACCAGGGTTCTGAAAAACTGTTTTTT; CDR3aa: CSVVYQGSEKLFF; v_gene: TRBV29-1; j_gene: TRBJ1-4; d_gene: .; len: 13; abundance: .
CDR3nt: TGTGCCATCAGTGAGGAATACGGGCAGTACTTC; CDR3aa: CAISEEYGQYF; v_gene: TRBV10-3; j_gene: TRBJ2-7; d_gene: .; len: 11; abundance: .
CDR3nt: TGTGCCAGCAGCCCCCGACTAGCGGGGCTTTACAATGAGCAGTTCTTC; CDR3aa: CASSPRLAGLYNEQFF; v_gene: TRBV9; j_gene: TRBJ2-1; d_gene: TRBD2; len: 16; abundance: .
CDR3nt: TGCAGTACTATCTGGGGAGGCACTGAAGCTTTCTTT; CDR3aa: CSTIWGGTEAFF; v_gene: TRBV29-1; j_gene: TRBJ1-1; d_gene: .; len: 12; abundance: .
CDR3nt: TGCGCCAGCAGCCAAGAGGTCGGTGCGACCCTAGGGACCCAGTACTTC; CDR3aa: CASSQEVGATLGTQYF; v_gene: TRBV4-1; j_gene: TRBJ2-5; d_gene: .; len: 16; abundance: few
CDR3nt: TGTGCCAGCAGTTTTAGGCAGGGAGGGACCGGGGAGCTGTTTTTT; CDR3aa: CASSFRQGGTGELFF; v_gene: TRBV27; j_gene: TRBJ2-2; d_gene: TRBD2; len: 15; abundance: .
CDR3nt: TGTGCCAGCAGTACCACTAGCGGGGGGGGAGATACGCAGTATTTT; CDR3aa: CASSTTSGGGDTQYF; v_gene: TRBV2; j_gene: TRBJ2-3; d_gene: TRBD2; len: 15; abundance: .
CDR3nt: TGTGCCACCAGCAGGGGACAGGGGCTCCCCTACGAGCAGTACTTC; CDR3aa: CATSRGQGLPYEQYF; v_gene: TRBV15; j_gene: TRBJ2-7; d_gene: TRBD1; len: 15; abundance: .
CDR3nt: TGTGCCAGCATAGCGGGGGGCTACACCGGGGAGCTGTTTTTT; CDR3aa: CASIAGGYTGELFF; v_gene: TRBV2; j_gene: TRBJ2-2; d_gene: TRBD2; len: 14; abundance: .
CDR3nt: TGTGCCAGCAGTTCGAGGGACTACTATGGCTACACCTTC; CDR3aa: CASSSRDYYGYTF; v_gene: TRBV28; j_gene: TRBJ1-2; d_gene: .; len: 13; abundance: .
CDR3nt: TGTGCCAGCAGCCAAGGGCTAGCGGGGTATACGCAGTATTTT; CDR3aa: CASSQGLAGYTQYF; v_gene: TRBV4-2; j_gene: TRBJ2-3; d_gene: TRBD2; len: 14; abundance: .
CDR3nt: TGTGCCAGCATTTCATCACCTACCGGGTCCACAGATACGCAGTATTTT; CDR3aa: CASISSPTGSTDTQYF; v_gene: TRBV28; j_gene: TRBJ2-3; d_gene: .; len: 16; abundance: .
CDR3nt: TGTGCCAGCAGTTTATCTACCGCGAAGAACTATGGCTACACCTTC; CDR3aa: CASSLSTAKNYGYTF; v_gene: TRBV27; j_gene: TRBJ1-2; d_gene: .; len: 15; abundance: .
CDR3nt: TGTGCCAGCAGCTCGGGGGAAAGGGGACAGCCCCAGCATTTT; CDR3aa: CASSSGERGQPQHF; v_gene: TRBV7-9; j_gene: TRBJ1-5; d_gene: .; len: 14; abundance: .
CDR3nt: TGTGCCAGCAGTAATCGGGTAGCTGGAAACACCATATATTTT; CDR3aa: CASSNRVAGNTIYF; v_gene: TRBV28; j_gene: TRBJ1-3; d_gene: .; len: 14; abundance: .
CDR3nt: TGTGCCAGCAGTCGGACAGGCCTCGGCAAAGCTTTCTTT; CDR3aa: CASSRTGLGKAFF; v_gene: TRBV6-5; j_gene: TRBJ1-1; d_gene: TRBD1; len: 13; abundance: .
CDR3nt: TGTGCCAGCAGCCGAGACGGACAGTCGCACTATGGCTACACCTTC; CDR3aa: CASSRDGQSHYGYTF; v_gene: TRBV7-3; j_gene: TRBJ1-2; d_gene: .; len: 15; abundance: .
CDR3nt: TGCGCCAGCAGCCAGCGAGGAGCTAACTATGGCTACACCTTC; CDR3aa: CASSQRGANYGYTF; v_gene: TRBV4-3; j_gene: TRBJ1-2; d_gene: .; len: 14; abundance: .
CDR3nt: TGCGCCAGCAGCACCGTGACAGACACTGAAGCTTTCTTT; CDR3aa: CASSTVTDTEAFF; v_gene: TRBV5-1; j_gene: TRBJ1-1; d_gene: .; len: 13; abundance: .
CDR3nt: TGTGCCATCAGTGAACGCCAGGGGGCTAGGGCTTTCTTT; CDR3aa: CAISERQGARAFF; v_gene: TRBV10-3; j_gene: TRBJ1-1; d_gene: TRBD1; len: 13; abundance: .
CDR3nt: TGTGCCTGGAGTAGAGGGGGCGATGAGCAGTTCTTC; CDR3aa: CAWSRGGDEQFF; v_gene: TRBV30; j_gene: TRBJ2-1; d_gene: TRBD1; len: 12; abundance: .
CDR3nt: TGTGCCAGCAGCTCGCCGGGTAGCGGGAGGCGAACGAAGGGGGAGCTGTTTTTT; CDR3aa: CASSSPGSGRRTKGELFF; v_gene: TRBV7-2; j_gene: TRBJ2-2; d_gene: TRBD2; len: 18; abundance: .